The 8 T cell receptor beta chains below come from one sample, sequenced in a study of tumor-infiltrating lymphocytes in oesophageal squamous cell carcinoma. TCRdb reanalysed the PCR reads using MiXCR and keeps one entry per CDR3 protein. Here the sample spans around 18,000 distinct CDR3 sequences, 35% to 50% being singletons. The sequencing input was esophageal tumor tissue. The receptors were sampled from a male donor with esophageal squamous cell carcinoma.

This clonotype ranks as medium-sized. The chain joins TRBV11-2 to TRBJ2-7; D is perhaps TRBD1 (6 bases). Trimming left V 0 bases short and J 5 bases short, with 11 bases between. CDR3 size: 14 residues. Germline assignment: CDR1 SGHAT and CDR2 FQNNGV. The CDR3 coding sequence is TGTGCCAGCAGCTTAGATCAGGCAGGGGACGAGCAGTACTTC. It translates to CASSLDQAGDEQYF. The whole variable domain, filled in from reference TRBV11-2 and TRBJ2-7, reads EAGVAQSPRYKIIEKRQSVAFWCNPISGHATLYWYQQILGQGPKLLIQFQNNGVVDDSQLPKDRFSAERLKGVDSTLKIQPAKLEDSAVYLCASSLDQAGDEQYFGPGTRLTVT.

In the case of this clonotype: One junction end disagrees with the germline gene, perhaps due to a read error. This chain joins TRBV7-6 and TRBJ2-3; unclear D gene. The CDR3 totals 14 residues. Germline CDR1 and CDR2: SGHVS and FNYEAQ. Here the CDR3 DNA reads TGTGCTAGCAGCTTAGATGGAACCACAGATACGCAGTATTTT. Residues: CASSLDGTTDTQYF.

This clonotype was counted a single time. The V gene is TRBV7-3, the J gene TRBJ2-7, with TRBD2 identical over 9 bases. Per the germline V gene, CDR1 is SGHTA and CDR2 is FQGTGA. The length of the CDR3 is 19 residues. After removal of 5 bases from V and 3 bases from J, the junction contained 20 bases not matched to a gene. The CDR3 DNA is TGTGCCAGCAGCCGACATGTGGTAGCGGGGGCAGGTCTTCACTACGAGCAGTACTTC. Its translation: CASSRHVVAGAGLHYEQYF.

Of note for this clonotype: The conserved phenylalanine or tryptophan is not found at the CDR3 terminus, so this likely reflects a read error. No DNA is shown, since the ends of the CDR3 on it are uncertain; the CDR3 is the one TCRdb lists. The chain couples TRBV7-4 to TRBJ2-5; the table's D gene call, TRBD2, was not cross checked with the DNA. 17 amino acids form the CDR3, both terminal residues included. The germline V gene has CDR1 SGHVT and CDR2 SQSDAQ. CDR3 amino acids: CASSQMEWRIIHPSTLD.

The gene calls are TRBV7-3 and TRBJ2-3, with D perhaps matching TRBD1 or TRBD2 (5 bases each). The J call may not be correct, given that the DNA end is closer to TRBJ2-7. The germline CDR1 and CDR2 sequences are SGHTA and FQGTGA. The CDR3 consists of 15 residues. CDR3 sequence reads: CASSLGGGGSYEQYF. The CDR3 region has the DNA TGTGCCAGCAGCTTAGGGGGTGGGGGAAGCTACGAGCAGTACTTC.

On this clonotype: A much larger clone is a single base away; this may be a read error. The rearrangement joins TRBV7-3 to TRBJ2-4; possibly TRBD2 for D (6 bases). This CDR3 is 13 amino acids long. From germline, CDR1 is SGHTA and CDR2 FQGTGA. V gave up 6 bases and J gave up 13 bases, with 19 bases separating them. CDR3 DNA: TGTGCCAGCAGTCCGGGACTGGCAAATGAGCAGTACTTC. This codes for CASSPGLANEQYF.

By proportion, this clonotype is medium-sized. This sequence joins TRBV5-1 and TRBJ2-1; possible D gene TRBD2, 7 bases. The germline V gene has CDR1 SGHRS and CDR2 YFSETQ. V gave up 0 bases and J gave up 5 bases, with 18 bases separating them. The CDR3 extends over 17 amino acids. The CDR3 nucleotides read TGCGCCAGCAGCTTGGTGGTAGCGGGTAAGGGGGACAATGAGCAGTTCTTC. It translates to CASSLVVAGKGDNEQFF.

This clonotype was seen repeatedly, ten times or more. A read error may be the cause here, since a much bigger clone is one base away. The rearrangement joins TRBV27 to TRBJ2-1, with D tentatively TRBD1 or TRBD2 (6 bases each). Near its end, the DNA agrees better with TRBJ2-7, so the J call may be wrong. This CDR3 comprises 15 residues. CDR1 is MNHEY, CDR2 SMNVEV, per germline (reference sequence). The CDR3 is CASKNRGRTYNEQYF. The CDR3 DNA follows: TGTGCCAGCAAAAATCGGGGGCGAACCTACAATGAGCAGTACTTC.